This T cell receptor (beta chain) comes out of a study of brain T cells in children with intractable seizures. Comments on this clone: No antigen is known for it.

The table came from immunoSEQ multiplex PCR; TCRdb's copy has only in-frame clones and leaves some out. Of about 320,000 clones listed, roughly 93% are singletons. Noted time point: blood from clinic visit 5 months post-surgery; TSC patient then seizure free. Surgery cases with the highest brain T cell transcript signatures were chosen for sequencing. Pre-surgery treatment included at least one anti-epileptic drug. The germline CDR1 and CDR2 sequences are LNHDA and SQIVND (reference sequence). Deletions cut 1 base from V and 7 bases from J, with 14 bases between. The CDR3 length is 14 residues. Study conclusions and caveats: Pre- and post-surgery blood differed in depth, so pre-surgery absences may be undersampling. HCMV serostatus was not known, and viral specificity came from CDR3 similarity only.

The clonotype was recovered from a boy in the first two years of life with tuberous sclerosis and intractable seizures. The V and J genes are TRBV19 and TRBJ2-7, with a possible D match to TRBD2 (6 bases). Sequencing used peripheral blood, obtained 4 to 6 months after surgery. CDR3 sequence: CASSIGLDPGEQYF. CDR3 DNA sequence: TGTGCCAGTAGTATAGGACTAGATCCGGGAGAGCAGTACTTC.